The 24 T cell receptor beta chains reported below all come from one sample, sequenced in a study of cytomegalovirus exposure and HLA in healthy donors. The PCR was carried out with 60 Vbeta primers and 13 Jbeta primers. Libraries were prepared by immunoSEQ multiplex PCR; TCRdb keeps only in-frame clonotypes and omits some of them. This table holds around 100,000 clones, around 82% found once. Sequencing was done on a sample of PBMCs. Source of these receptors: a woman aged 50 to 60 in good health and CMV-seropositive.

This clone has just a few counts. This chain joins TRBV10-3 and TRBJ1-2; D is undetermined. Trimming removed 4 bases at V and 7 bases at J, with 16 bases between. This CDR3 contains 14 residues. CDR1 and CDR2 from the germline V gene are ENHRY and SYGVKD. In nucleotides, the CDR3 is TGTGCCATCAGTGTGGGCCCGGTTACCGGTGGCTACACCTTC. Amino acid sequence: CAISVGPVTGGYTF.

The table lists this clone with a count of one. The chain is built from TRBV5-1 and TRBJ2-4, with D possibly being TRBD2 (5 bases). This CDR3 spans 13 amino acids. The germline V gene has CDR1 SGHRS and CDR2 YFSETQ. V was clipped by 3 bases and J by 5 bases, with 9 bases between them. The CDR3 nucleotides read TGCGCCAGCAGCTCTGACTATCAAAACATTCAGTACTTC. Its protein is CASSSDYQNIQYF. The full variable domain, with the rest looked up from reference TRBV5-1 and TRBJ2-4, is KAGVTQTPRYLIKTRGQQVTLSCSPISGHRSVSWYQQTPGQGLQFLFEYFSETQRNKGNFPGRFSGRQFSNSRSEMNVSTLELGDSALYLCASSSDYQNIQYFGAGTRLSVL.

On this clone: Other DNA sequences from this sample encode an identical CDR3 as well. For the CDR3, the DNA is TGTGCCAGCAGCCCCGGGGGAAGAACTGAAGCTTTCTTT. Translating gives CASSPGGRTEAFF. This rearrangement joins TRBV9 to TRBJ1-1; D is perhaps TRBD1 (5 bases). The CDR3 length is 13 residues. Germline V gene lookup returns CDR1 SGDLS and CDR2 YYNGEE. V lost 4 bases to trimming and J lost 5 bases, with 12 bases between them. Looking up the rest from reference TRBV9 and TRBJ1-1 gives the full variable domain: DSGVTQTPKHLITATGQRVTLRCSPRSGDLSVYWYQQSLDQGLQFLIQYYNGEERAKGNILERFSAQQFPDLHSELNLSSLELGDSALYFCASSPGGRTEAFFGQGTRLTVV.

The rearrangement uses TRBV6-5 and TRBJ1-4; 7 positions agree with TRBD1. The CDR3 loop spans 14 amino acids. V lost 2 bases, J lost 7 bases, and 4 bases stayed unmatched. CDR1 is MNHEY, CDR2 SVGAGI, per germline. Here the CDR3 reads CASSYEGASEKLFF. The CDR3 DNA reads TGTGCCAGCAGTTACGAGGGGGCTAGTGAAAAACTGTTTTTT.

Only one count was recorded for this clone. For the CDR3, the DNA is TGTGCTAGTGGTTTGGTACTGGGGACAGCCAATCAGCCCCAGCATTTT. This encodes CASGLVLGTANQPQHF. This chain joins TRBV12-5 and TRBJ1-5, with TRBD1 matching over 7 bases. In germline, CDR1 is LGHNT, CDR2 FRNRAP. This CDR3 is built from 16 residues. V was clipped by 0 bases and J by 3 bases; unmatched bases: 5. Together with reference TRBV12-5 and TRBJ1-5, the CDR3 gives the full variable domain: DARVTQTPRHKVTEMGQEVTMRCQPILGHNTVFWYRQTMMQGLELLAYFRNRAPLDDSGMPKDRFSAEMPDATLATLKIQPSEPRDSAVYFCASGLVLGTANQPQHFGDGTRLSIL.

J is TRBJ2-1 and V is TRBV14; D gene uncertain. Germline V gives CDR1 SGHDN, CDR2 FVKESK. The V end lost 5 bases, the J end lost 4 bases, and 3 bases lay between the germline ends. The CDR3 length is 11 residues. CDR3 nucleotide sequence: TGTGCCAGCAGCTCTTACAATGAGCAGTTCTTC. It translates to CASSSYNEQFF.

As DNA, the CDR3 is TGTGCCAGCAGTTACTCGATTAACAGAATGAACACTGAAGCTTTCTTT. Protein: CASSYSINRMNTEAFF. The chain couples TRBV6-5 to TRBJ1-1; D is unresolved. This CDR3 has 16 residues. CDR1 and CDR2 from the germline V gene are MNHEY and SVGAGI. Trimming took 0 bases from V and 0 from J, leaving 11 bases between them.

This clone was seen only a few times. This rearrangement joins TRBV4-1 to TRBJ1-2, with D unresolved. The V gene's germline CDR1 is MGHRA and CDR2 YSYEKL. CDR3 length: 18 residues. Trimming took 3 bases from V and 8 from J, leaving 28 bases between them. The CDR3 DNA follows: TGCGCCAGCAGCCACACCAAAGGGATCCCTGAGGATCCGGGGGGCTACACCTTC. It translates to CASSHTKGIPEDPGGYTF.

The gene calls are TRBV5-1 and TRBJ2-5, with 15 positions matching TRBD2. Per the germline V gene, CDR1 is SGHRS and CDR2 is YFSETQ. This CDR3 spans 18 amino acids. J was trimmed by 5 bases and V by 4 bases; bases with no gene match: 12. The CDR3 region has the DNA TGCGCCAGCAGCCTCGGACTAGCGGGAGGGCTAGGTATTGAGACCCAGTACTTC. It encodes CASSLGLAGGLGIETQYF.

This clone has more than one count but fewer than ten. The V gene is TRBV6-1, the J gene TRBJ1-3; no clear D. Per germline, CDR1 MNHNS and CDR2 SASEGT. The germline V and J ends were trimmed by 5 bases and 4 bases, with 9 bases remaining between them. The CDR3 consists of 13 residues. The CDR3 protein is CASSTGYGNTIYF. CDR3 sequence (DNA): TGTGCCAGCAGTACGGGATACGGAAACACCATATATTTT.

This rearrangement joins TRBV9 to TRBJ2-3; 8 bases fit TRBD2. The CDR3 length is 16 residues. Germline V gene sequence: CDR1 SGDLS, CDR2 YYNGEE. V gave up 0 bases and J gave up 2 bases; unmatched junction bases: 5. In DNA form, the CDR3 reads TGTGCCAGCAGCGTAGAGGTACTAGCGGCCACAGATACGCAGTATTTT. This translates into CASSVEVLAATDTQYF.

Here the CDR3 DNA reads TGTGCCAGTAGTATAAACAGGGCAAGCAATCAGCCCCAGCATTTT. Translating it yields CASSINRASNQPQHF. The V and J genes are TRBV19 and TRBJ1-5, with D maybe TRBD1 (6 bases). The CDR3 covers 15 residues. CDR1 is LNHDA, CDR2 SQIVND, per germline (reference sequence). V was cut by 2 bases and J by 1 base, with 9 bases left in between.

The chain joins TRBV29-1 to TRBJ2-7, with D perhaps TRBD1 (6 bases). V dropped 6 bases and J dropped 0 bases, with 12 bases sitting between them. CDR3 length: 13 amino acids. CDR1 is SQVTM, CDR2 ANQGSEA, per germline. DNA for the CDR3: TGCAGCGTAAAAGGGGGTATCTCCTACGAGCAGTACTTC. Protein product: CSVKGGISYEQYF.

This clone was counted only a few times. This rearrangement joins TRBV13 to TRBJ1-5; D perhaps matches TRBD1 (6 bases). CDR3 length: 15 amino acids. Trimming cost V 4 bases and J 7 bases, with 17 bases left between them. CDR1 and CDR2 from the germline V gene are PRHDT and FYEKMQ (reference sequence). DNA of the CDR3: TGTGCCAGCAGCTCAACTCGGGGGGCTAGGCAGCCCCAGCATTTT. Its translation is CASSSTRGARQPQHF.

The rearrangement joins TRBV7-9 to TRBJ2-3, with D tentatively TRBD2 (5 bases). Trimming took off 3 bases at V and 5 bases at J, with 9 bases between the two ends. Germline lookup yields CDR1 SEHNR and CDR2 FQNEAQ (reference sequence). The CDR3 covers 13 residues. CDR3 coding DNA: TGTGCCAGCAGCTTGAGAGGGTTAGATACGCAGTATTTT. It encodes CASSLRGLDTQYF.

The chain uses TRBV29-1 and TRBJ1-2, with TRBD1 matching 8 bases. The junction had 3 bases not matched to a gene; V was cut back by 4 bases and J by 5 bases. The CDR3 runs 12 residues. Germline V gene data show CDR1 as SQVTM and CDR2 as ANQGSEA. The CDR3 region has the DNA TGCAGCGTTGGCGACAGGGGATATGGCTACACCTTC. Its protein is CSVGDRGYGYTF.

The genes are TRBV5-8 and TRBJ2-3, with 12 bases fitting TRBD2. V was pared by 0 bases and J by 1 base, with 12 bases of the junction left unmatched. This CDR3 contains 20 residues. The germline CDR1 and CDR2 sequences are SGHTS and YDEGEE. The CDR3 sequence: CASSLAARLAGVPGTDTQYF. CDR3 bases: TGTGCCAGCAGCTTGGCCGCGAGACTAGCGGGGGTCCCTGGCACAGATACGCAGTATTTT.

The V and J genes are TRBV30 and TRBJ1-1; 9 bases fit TRBD1. Trimming at V came to 0 bases and at J to 5 bases, leaving 10 bases not matched to a gene. The CDR3 totals 16 residues. CDR1 is GTSNPN and CDR2 is SVGIG in the germline V gene (reference sequence). The CDR3, as DNA: TGTGCCTGGAGTGTCCGGCCAAACAGGGGGCCGACTGAAGCTTTCTTT. This encodes CAWSVRPNRGPTEAFF.

The V gene is TRBV4-2, the J gene TRBJ1-3; TRBD1 is a possible D gene (6 bases). The CDR3 runs to 18 residues. The V end was cut by 0 bases, the J end by 2 bases, with 17 bases between. Per germline, CDR1 LGHNA and CDR2 YNFKEQ. The CDR3 DNA follows: TGTGCCAGCAGCCAAGATGTGGGGGCCGGGTCTACTGGAAACACCATATATTTT. Protein sequence: CASSQDVGAGSTGNTIYF.

The chain recombines TRBV11-2 with TRBJ2-1, with 9 bases lining up with TRBD1. CDR1 and CDR2 (germline): SGHAT, FQNNGV. This CDR3 is built from 15 residues. Germline trimming cut 5 bases from V and 1 base from J; bases unmatched to any gene: 3. The CDR3 loop is CASSQDRGSYNEQFF. CDR3 DNA: TGTGCCAGCAGCCAGGACAGGGGTTCCTACAATGAGCAGTTCTTC.

The chain uses TRBV4-1 and TRBJ1-4; D is uncertain. Germline-derived CDR1 and CDR2 are MGHRA and YSYEKL. CDR3 length: 17 amino acids. The germline V and J ends were trimmed by 0 bases and 7 bases, with 18 bases remaining between them. For the CDR3, the DNA is TGCGCCAGCAGCCAAGAAAATAGACCGGGATTGGGTGAAAAACTGTTTTTT. The encoded protein is CASSQENRPGLGEKLFF.

The genes are TRBV27 and TRBJ1-6; 7 bases are shared with TRBD1. This CDR3 has 20 residues. The germline CDR1 and CDR2 sequences are MNHEY and SMNVEV (reference sequence). The ends lost 0 bases at V and 0 bases at J; junction bases unmatched: 11. CDR3 DNA: TGTGCCAGCAGTTTATCAGGGCGACAGACAGGGATCTCCTATAATTCACCCCTCCACTTT. Amino acids: CASSLSGRQTGISYNSPLHF.

This clone occurred a few times. V gene TRBV5-4 combines with J gene TRBJ1-1, with 8 positions matching TRBD1. The CDR3 is made up of 15 amino acids. The V gene's germline CDR1 is SGHNT and CDR2 YYREEE (reference sequence). V lost 4 bases, J lost 0 bases, and 5 bases stayed unmatched. This CDR3 is CASSPKDRVNTEAFF. The CDR3 DNA sequence: TGTGCCAGCAGCCCTAAGGACAGGGTGAACACTGAAGCTTTCTTT.

The chain combines TRBV7-2 with TRBJ2-7, with 7 bases aligning to TRBD2. CDR1 and CDR2 from the germline V gene are SGHTA and FQGNSA. V was clipped by 5 bases and J by 4 bases; unmatched bases: 11. The CDR3 runs to 15 residues. The DNA of the CDR3 is TGTGCCAGCAGCGTCGGCTACCGGCGGGGGTACGAGCAGTACTTC. Its translation: CASSVGYRRGYEQYF.